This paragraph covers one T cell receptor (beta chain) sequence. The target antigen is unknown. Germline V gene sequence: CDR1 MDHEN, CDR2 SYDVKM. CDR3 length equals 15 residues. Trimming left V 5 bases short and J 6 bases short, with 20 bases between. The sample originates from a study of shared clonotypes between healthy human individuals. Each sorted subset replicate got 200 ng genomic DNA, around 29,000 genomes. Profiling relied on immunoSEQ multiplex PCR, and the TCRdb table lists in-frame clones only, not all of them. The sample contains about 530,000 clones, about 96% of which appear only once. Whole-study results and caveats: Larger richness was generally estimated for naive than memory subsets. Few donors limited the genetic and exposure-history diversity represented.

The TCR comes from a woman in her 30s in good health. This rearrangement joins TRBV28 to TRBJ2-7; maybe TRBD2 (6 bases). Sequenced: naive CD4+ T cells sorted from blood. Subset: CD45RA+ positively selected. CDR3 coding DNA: TGTGCCAGCAGTGCGTCGGGAGAGGGGCGACGCGAGCAGTACTTC. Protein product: CASSASGEGRREQYF.